The entry below describes one T cell receptor beta chain. The antigen is unknown. TCRdb fed the reads into MiXCR, producing one record per CDR3 protein. This repertoire shows about 830,000 distinct CDR3 sequences, approximately 30% found once; its top ten account for around 11%. The sample belongs to a study of T cell repertoires in cytomegalovirus infection. CDR1 and CDR2 (germline): SGHNT, YYREEE (reference sequence). The CDR3 has 17 amino acids. V lost 4 bases to trimming and J lost 4 bases, with 23 bases between them. The sample consisted of cultured CD8+ T cells from PBMCs, taken from culture after CMV antigen stimulation. The chain has TRBV5-4 and TRBJ1-2; D not certain. The receptor was isolated from a human donor in good health (CMV status not recorded). Some clones in this sample may be carry-over from other donors' samples. The DNA for the CDR3 is TGTGCCAGCAGCCCCGGGGTTGGAACTCTACTCTTCTATGGCTACACCTTC. Amino acids: CASSPGVGTLLFYGYTF.